The 21 T cell receptor beta chains below were found in one sample sequenced in a study of metastatic and nonmetastatic thyroid tumors. No treatment had been given to any patient before thyroid surgery. TCRdb reprocessed the PCR reads via MiXCR. This repertoire shows more than 12,000 clones, around 3.9% found once; its top ten account for roughly 27%. The material sequenced was tumor tissue. The receptors come from a female donor with papillary thyroid cancer or a benign thyroid nodule (not recorded which). Some clones in this sample may be carry-over from other donors' samples.

The gene calls are TRBV20-1 and TRBJ2-2; D is undetermined. Germline-derived CDR1 and CDR2 are DFQATT and SNEGSKA (reference sequence). The CDR3 covers 13 residues. V dropped 3 bases and J dropped 2 bases, with 7 bases sitting between them. The CDR3 sequence is CSASKANTGELFF. The CDR3 DNA reads TGCAGTGCTAGTAAGGCTAACACCGGGGAGCTGTTTTTT.

The chain combines TRBV5-1 with TRBJ1-2; weak D call: TRBD1 (6 bases). The length of the CDR3 is 14 residues. The germline V gene has CDR1 SGHRS and CDR2 YFSETQ. Trimming pared 0 bases from V and 6 bases from J, leaving 12 bases between. The CDR3 nucleotides are TGCGCCAGCAGCTTGGCCCCAGGGGTCGATGGCTACACCTTC. Translating gives CASSLAPGVDGYTF.

This clone was seen many times. The chain recombines TRBV12-3 or TRBV12-4 with TRBJ2-2; 9 bases are a match to TRBD1. With V trimmed by 5 bases and J by 0 bases, 4 bases remained unmatched. The CDR3 sequence is 16 residues long. The CDR3 bases are TGTGCCAGCAGTCACCGGGACAGGGCGAACACCGGGGAGCTGTTTTTT. Translation gives CASSHRDRANTGELFF.

This chain uses TRBV3-1 with TRBJ2-1; D is unclear. The CDR3 sequence is 15 residues long. V lost 6 bases and J 4 bases, leaving 16 bases between the germline ends. Germline V gene lookup returns CDR1 LGHDT and CDR2 YNNKEL (reference sequence). The DNA for the CDR3 is TGTGCCAGCAGTCGTGCGGCAGCTCCTTACAATGAGCAGTTCTTC. Its translation is CASSRAAAPYNEQFF.

This chain's CDR3 is CASSLGGLNTEAFF. The CDR3 DNA reads TGTGCCAGTAGCTTGGGGGGATTGAACACTGAAGCTTTCTTT. V gene TRBV19 combines with J gene TRBJ1-1, with D possibly matching TRBD1 (5 bases). Germline V gene lookup returns CDR1 LNHDA and CDR2 SQIVND (reference sequence). Trimming removed 6 bases at V and 0 bases at J, with 11 bases between. The CDR3 is made up of 14 amino acids. Drawing the rest from reference TRBV19 and TRBJ1-1, the complete variable domain is DGGITQSPKYLFRKEGQNVTLSCEQNLNHDAMYWYRQDPGQGLRLIYYSQIVNDFQKGDIAEGYSVSREKKESFPLTVTSAQKNPTAFYLCASSLGGLNTEAFFGQGTRLTVV.

This clone was seen more than once but under ten times. The chain joins TRBV5-1 to TRBJ2-1; D is unclear. The V end was cut by 4 bases, the J end by 0 bases, with 14 bases between. This CDR3 region has 16 residues. In germline, CDR1 is SGHRS, CDR2 YFSETQ. CDR3 amino acids: CASSPEAHASYNEQFF. The DNA of the CDR3 is TGCGCCAGCAGCCCAGAAGCCCATGCCTCCTACAATGAGCAGTTCTTC.

The sample holds a few counts of this clone. V is TRBV6-1 and J is TRBJ2-7; 7 bases align to TRBD1. J was trimmed by 3 bases and V by 5 bases; bases with no gene match: 7. Germline V gives CDR1 MNHNS, CDR2 SASEGT. This CDR3 comprises 14 residues. DNA of the CDR3: TGTGCCAGCAGTCTACAGGGGACGGACTACGAGCAGTACTTC. This translates into CASSLQGTDYEQYF.

The chain joins TRBV25-1 to TRBJ1-5; the D gene is possibly TRBD1 (5 bases). Trimming cost V 1 base and J 4 bases, with 11 bases left between them. This CDR3 contains 15 residues. Germline loops: CDR1 MGHDK, CDR2 SYGVNS. This CDR3 is CASSESGGYNQPQHF. The CDR3 DNA follows: TGTGCCAGCAGTGAATCGGGGGGGTATAATCAGCCCCAGCATTTT. Combining the CDR3 with reference TRBV25-1 and TRBJ1-5 gives the whole variable domain EADIYQTPRYLVIGTGKKITLECSQTMGHDKMYWYQQDPGMELHLIHYSYGVNSTEKGDLSSESTVSRIRTEHFPLTLESARPSHTSQYLCASSESGGYNQPQHFGDGTRLSIL.

This clone was found many times. This rearrangement joins TRBV27 to TRBJ2-3; no firm D call. From germline, CDR1 is MNHEY and CDR2 SMNVEV (reference sequence). Trimming shortened V by 2 bases and J by 6 bases, and 9 bases separated the two germline ends. This CDR3 contains 13 residues. The CDR3 protein is CASSLVLGDTQYF. CDR3 bases: TGTGCCAGCAGTTTAGTGTTAGGGGATACGCAGTATTTT.

V is TRBV6-4 and J is TRBJ2-2, with D possibly TRBD2 on 5 matching bases. The CDR3 extends over 14 amino acids. V lost 3 bases and J 1 base, leaving 6 bases between the germline ends. Germline CDR1 and CDR2: MRHNA and SNTAGT. CDR3 amino acids: CASSEEVNTGELFF. The CDR3 DNA sequence: TGTGCCAGCAGTGAGGAGGTGAACACCGGGGAGCTGTTTTTT.

This clone was found a few times. This chain links TRBV20-1 with TRBJ2-1; a weak D match, TRBD1 (6 bases). This CDR3 contains 13 residues. V lost 3 bases, J lost 7 bases, and 13 bases lay in between. Germline CDR1 and CDR2: DFQATT and SNEGSKA (reference sequence). The CDR3 nucleotides read TGCAGTGCTAGGCCACAGGGTCGTAATGAGCAGTTCTTC. Protein sequence: CSARPQGRNEQFF.

The chain recombines TRBV30 with TRBJ2-3; TRBD2 matches at 9 bases. Germline CDR1 reads GTSNPN; CDR2 reads SVGIG (reference sequence). The V and J ends lost 8 bases and 4 bases, in that order; junction bases with no gene match: 16. The CDR3 length is 16 residues. In DNA form, the CDR3 reads TGTGCCAGCAGCTTAGATAGCGGGAGTAACTCAGATACGCAGTATTTT. It is translated as CASSLDSGSNSDTQYF.

This chain joins TRBV7-2 and TRBJ1-5; 8 nucleotides align to TRBD1. The CDR3 loop spans 15 amino acids. Trimming at V came to 5 bases and at J to 4 bases, leaving 7 bases not matched to a gene. Germline assignment: CDR1 SGHTA and CDR2 FQGNSA. The CDR3 region is CASSRTGNKNQPQHF. The DNA of the CDR3 is TGTGCCAGCAGCCGGACAGGGAATAAAAATCAGCCCCAGCATTTT.

A few counts support this clone. The genes are TRBV4-1 and TRBJ1-6; 8 bases are a match to TRBD1. This CDR3 region has 13 residues. Germline assignment: CDR1 MGHRA and CDR2 YSYEKL. Trimming removed 5 bases from V and 8 bases from J; junction bases left unmatched: 2. The CDR3 region has the DNA TGCGCCAGCAGCGACAGGGGTGATTCACCCCTCCACTTT. Translation gives CASSDRGDSPLHF.

The chain links TRBV27 to TRBJ2-7; unclear D gene. Per the germline V gene, CDR1 is MNHEY and CDR2 is SMNVEV (reference sequence). Deletions cut 4 bases from V and 0 bases from J, with 13 bases between. The CDR3 spans 15 residues. The CDR3, as DNA: TGTGCCAGCAGTTCGATAGGTTTCAGCTCCTACGAGCAGTACTTC. It is translated as CASSSIGFSSYEQYF.

The V and J genes are TRBV6-1 and TRBJ1-2; a weak D match, TRBD1 (6 bases). Trimming removed 6 bases at V and 4 bases at J, with 12 bases between. CDR1 is MNHNS and CDR2 is SASEGT in the germline V gene. The CDR3 is 13 amino acids. The DNA of the CDR3 is TGTGCCAGCAGCCTCGACAGGTCCTATGGCTACACCTTC. Protein sequence: CASSLDRSYGYTF.

This clone showed up many times. This chain links TRBV5-1 with TRBJ2-1, with D unclear. The germline gives CDR1 SGHRS, CDR2 YFSETQ. CDR3 length: 15 residues. V gave up 7 bases and J gave up 4 bases, with 18 bases separating them. The CDR3 spells CASRRLTAEYNEQFF. The CDR3 DNA reads as TGCGCCAGCCGTCGACTGACCGCAGAATACAATGAGCAGTTCTTC.

A few counts support this clone. This sequence joins TRBV12-3 or TRBV12-4 and TRBJ1-1; D not certain. The CDR3 consists of 13 residues. V was trimmed by 5 bases and J by 5 bases, leaving 12 bases between them. CDR3 residues: CASSPEMWTEAFF. The DNA of the CDR3 is TGTGCCAGCAGTCCAGAGATGTGGACTGAAGCTTTCTTT.

V is TRBV6-1 and J is TRBJ2-7; no clear D gene. Trimming removed 2 bases from V and 3 bases from J, with 8 bases in between. Germline CDR1 and CDR2: MNHNS and SASEGT. This CDR3 spans 13 amino acids. The CDR3 reads CASSEMRSYEQYF. The CDR3 nucleotides read TGTGCCAGCAGTGAAATGAGGAGCTACGAGCAGTACTTC.

The rearrangement uses TRBV6-1 and TRBJ1-2; 7 positions agree with TRBD1. This CDR3 has 16 residues. The V gene's germline CDR1 is MNHNS and CDR2 SASEGT. V shed 9 bases, J shed 8 bases, and the junction held 21 bases outside the gene matches. This CDR3 is CARKLYQEQGQDGYTF. The DNA of the CDR3 is TGTGCCAGAAAACTTTACCAGGAACAGGGGCAGGACGGCTACACCTTC.

The table lists this clone with a few counts. The rearrangement links TRBV20-1 to TRBJ1-6; the D is unclear. The CDR3 length is 14 residues. The germline gives CDR1 DFQATT, CDR2 SNEGSKA (reference sequence). Trimming shortened V by 6 bases and J by 6 bases, and 15 bases separated the two germline ends. The CDR3 DNA follows: TGCAGTGCCGCGACTCAACAGCTTAATTCACCCCTCCACTTT. It is translated as CSAATQQLNSPLHF.